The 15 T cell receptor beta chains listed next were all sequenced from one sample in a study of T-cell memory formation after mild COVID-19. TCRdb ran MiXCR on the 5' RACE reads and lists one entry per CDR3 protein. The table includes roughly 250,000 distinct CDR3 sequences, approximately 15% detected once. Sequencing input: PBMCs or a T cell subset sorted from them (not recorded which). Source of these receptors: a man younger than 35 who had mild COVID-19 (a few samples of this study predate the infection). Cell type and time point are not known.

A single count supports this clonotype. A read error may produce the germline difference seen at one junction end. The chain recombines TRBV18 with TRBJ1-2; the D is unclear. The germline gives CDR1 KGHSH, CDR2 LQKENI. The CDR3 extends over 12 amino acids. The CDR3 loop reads CATSPSGNGYTF. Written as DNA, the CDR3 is TGTGCCACCTCACCTTCGGGGAATGGCTACACCTTC.

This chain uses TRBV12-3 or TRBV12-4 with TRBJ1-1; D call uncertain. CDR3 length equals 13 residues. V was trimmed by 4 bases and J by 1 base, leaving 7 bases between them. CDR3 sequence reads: CASSSNRNTEAFF. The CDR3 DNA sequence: TGTGCCAGCAGTTCCAATCGGAACACTGAAGCTTTCTTT.

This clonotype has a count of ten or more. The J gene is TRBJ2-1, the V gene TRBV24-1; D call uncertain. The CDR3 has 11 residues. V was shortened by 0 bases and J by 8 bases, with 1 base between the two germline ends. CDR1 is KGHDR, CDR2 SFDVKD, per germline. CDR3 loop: CATSDLDEQFF. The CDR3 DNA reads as TGTGCCACCAGTGATTTGGATGAGCAGTTCTTC.

For the CDR3, the DNA is TGTGCCAGCAGCTTTGACCGGAATTCACCCCTCCACTTT. This sequence encodes CASSFDRNSPLHF. This chain connects TRBV7-3 to TRBJ1-6; no firm D call. Trimming cost V 3 bases and J 7 bases, with 7 bases left between them. In germline, CDR1 is SGHTA, CDR2 FQGTGA. CDR3 length: 13 residues.

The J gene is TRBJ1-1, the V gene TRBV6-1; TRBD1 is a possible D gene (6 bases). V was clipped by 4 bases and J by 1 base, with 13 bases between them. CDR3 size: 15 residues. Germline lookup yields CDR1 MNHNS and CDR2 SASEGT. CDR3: CASSAMDSRNTEAFF. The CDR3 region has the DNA TGTGCCAGCAGTGCTATGGACAGTCGGAACACTGAAGCTTTCTTT.

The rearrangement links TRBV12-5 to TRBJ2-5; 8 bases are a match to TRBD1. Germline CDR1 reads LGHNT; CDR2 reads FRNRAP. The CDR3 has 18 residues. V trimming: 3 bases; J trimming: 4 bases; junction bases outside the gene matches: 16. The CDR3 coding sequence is TGTGCTAGTGGTTTCGTCTACCTAGGACAGGGAGCTGCAGAGACCCAGTACTTC. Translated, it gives CASGFVYLGQGAAETQYF.

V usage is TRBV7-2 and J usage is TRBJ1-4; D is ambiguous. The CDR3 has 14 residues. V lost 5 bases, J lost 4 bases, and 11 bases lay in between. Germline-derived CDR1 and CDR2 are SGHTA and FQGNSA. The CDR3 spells CASSVSAVNEKLFF. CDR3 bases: TGTGCCAGCAGCGTCTCGGCGGTTAATGAAAAACTGTTTTTT.

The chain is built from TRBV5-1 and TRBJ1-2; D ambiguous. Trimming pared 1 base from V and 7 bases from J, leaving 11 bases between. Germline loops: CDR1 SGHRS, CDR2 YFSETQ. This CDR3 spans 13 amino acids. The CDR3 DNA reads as TGCGCCAGCAGCTTGCGAGCCGAGGGTGGCTACACCTTC. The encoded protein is CASSLRAEGGYTF.

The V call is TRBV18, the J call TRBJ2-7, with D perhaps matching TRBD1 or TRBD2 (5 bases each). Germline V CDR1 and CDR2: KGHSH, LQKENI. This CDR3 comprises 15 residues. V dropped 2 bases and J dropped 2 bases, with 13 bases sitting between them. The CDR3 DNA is TGTGCCAGCTCACCAGGGAGAGGGGTCGCCTACGAGCAGTACGTC. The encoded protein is CASSPGRGVAYEQYV.

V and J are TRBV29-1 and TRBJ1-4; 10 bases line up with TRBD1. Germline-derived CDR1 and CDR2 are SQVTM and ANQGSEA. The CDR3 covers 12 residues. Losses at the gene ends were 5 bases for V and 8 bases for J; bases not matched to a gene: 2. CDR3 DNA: TGCAGCGTTCGGGACAGGGGCGAAAAACTGTTTTTT. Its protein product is CSVRDRGEKLFF.

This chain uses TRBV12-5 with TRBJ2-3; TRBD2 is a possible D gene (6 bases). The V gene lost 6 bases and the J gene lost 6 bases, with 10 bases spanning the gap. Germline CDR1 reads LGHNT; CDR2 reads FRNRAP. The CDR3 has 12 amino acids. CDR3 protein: CASGPAGDTQYF. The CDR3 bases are TGTGCTAGTGGCCCCGCGGGGGATACGCAGTATTTT.

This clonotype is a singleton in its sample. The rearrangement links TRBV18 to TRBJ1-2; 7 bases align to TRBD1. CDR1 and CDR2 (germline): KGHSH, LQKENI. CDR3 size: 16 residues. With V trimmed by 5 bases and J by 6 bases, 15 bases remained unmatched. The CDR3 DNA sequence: TGTGCCAGCTCATTTACGACAGGGTACGTTTCGCATGGCTACACCTTC. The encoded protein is CASSFTTGYVSHGYTF.

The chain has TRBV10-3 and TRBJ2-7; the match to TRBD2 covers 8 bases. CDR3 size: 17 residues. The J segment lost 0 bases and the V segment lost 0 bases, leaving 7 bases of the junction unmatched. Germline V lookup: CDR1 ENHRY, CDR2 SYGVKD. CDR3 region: CAISESTSGGISYEQYF. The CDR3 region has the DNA TGTGCCATCAGTGAGTCGACCAGCGGGGGTATCTCCTACGAGCAGTACTTC.

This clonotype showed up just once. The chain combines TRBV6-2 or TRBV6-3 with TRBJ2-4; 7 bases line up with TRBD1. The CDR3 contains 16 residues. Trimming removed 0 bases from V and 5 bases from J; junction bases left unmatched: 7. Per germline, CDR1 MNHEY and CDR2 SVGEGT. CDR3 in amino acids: CASSYSRRGQQNIQYF. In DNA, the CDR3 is TGTGCCAGCAGTTACTCACGACGGGGACAGCAAAACATTCAGTACTTC.

Written as DNA, the CDR3 is TGTGCCAGCAGGCAGGGAGTTCAAGAGACCCAGTACTTC. Its protein is CASRQGVQETQYF. This chain connects TRBV4-2 to TRBJ2-5, with D perhaps matching TRBD1 or TRBD2 (5 bases each). Trimming pared 6 bases from V and 2 bases from J, leaving 10 bases between. Germline lookup yields CDR1 LGHNA and CDR2 YNFKEQ. This CDR3 has 13 amino acids.